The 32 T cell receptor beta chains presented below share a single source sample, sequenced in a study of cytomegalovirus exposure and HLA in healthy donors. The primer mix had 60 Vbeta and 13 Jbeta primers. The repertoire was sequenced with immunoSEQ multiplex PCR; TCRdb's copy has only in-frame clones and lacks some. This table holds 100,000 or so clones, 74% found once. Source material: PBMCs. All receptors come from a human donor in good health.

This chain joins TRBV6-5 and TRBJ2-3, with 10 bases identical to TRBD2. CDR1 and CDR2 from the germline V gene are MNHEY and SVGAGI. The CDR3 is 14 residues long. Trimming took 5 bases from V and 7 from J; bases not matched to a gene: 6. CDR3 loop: CASSPPSGSYTQYF. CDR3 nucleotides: TGTGCCAGCAGTCCCCCTAGCGGGAGCTATACGCAGTATTTT.

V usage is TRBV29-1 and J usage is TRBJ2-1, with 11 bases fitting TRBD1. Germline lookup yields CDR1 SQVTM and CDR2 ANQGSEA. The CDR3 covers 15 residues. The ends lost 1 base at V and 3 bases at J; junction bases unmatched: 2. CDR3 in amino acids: CSVEADRGHYNEQFF. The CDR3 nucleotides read TGCAGCGTTGAAGCGGACAGGGGGCACTACAATGAGCAGTTCTTC.

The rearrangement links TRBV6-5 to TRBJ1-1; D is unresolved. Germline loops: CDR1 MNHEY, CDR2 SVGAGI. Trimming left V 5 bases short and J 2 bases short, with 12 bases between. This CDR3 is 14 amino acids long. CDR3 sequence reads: CASSRSGGNTEAFF. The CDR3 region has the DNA TGTGCCAGCAGTAGGTCGGGTGGAAACACTGAAGCTTTCTTT.

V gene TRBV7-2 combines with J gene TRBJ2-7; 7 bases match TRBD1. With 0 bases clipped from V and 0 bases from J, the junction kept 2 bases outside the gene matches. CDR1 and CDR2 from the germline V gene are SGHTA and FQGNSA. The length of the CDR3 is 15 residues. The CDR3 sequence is CASSLAGDSSYEQYF. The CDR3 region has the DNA TGTGCCAGCAGCTTAGCGGGGGACAGCTCCTACGAGCAGTACTTC.

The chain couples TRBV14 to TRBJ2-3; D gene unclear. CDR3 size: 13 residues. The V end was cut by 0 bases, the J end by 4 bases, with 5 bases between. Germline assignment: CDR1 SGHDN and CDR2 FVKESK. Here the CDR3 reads CASSQDSADTQYF. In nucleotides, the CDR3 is TGTGCCAGCAGCCAAGATTCGGCAGATACGCAGTATTTT.

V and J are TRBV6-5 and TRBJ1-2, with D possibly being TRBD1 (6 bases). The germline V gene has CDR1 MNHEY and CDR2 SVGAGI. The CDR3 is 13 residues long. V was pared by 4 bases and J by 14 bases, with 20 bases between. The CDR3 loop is CASSSETGSRGTF. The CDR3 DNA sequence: TGTGCCAGCAGTTCCGAGACAGGATCGAGGGGGACCTTC.

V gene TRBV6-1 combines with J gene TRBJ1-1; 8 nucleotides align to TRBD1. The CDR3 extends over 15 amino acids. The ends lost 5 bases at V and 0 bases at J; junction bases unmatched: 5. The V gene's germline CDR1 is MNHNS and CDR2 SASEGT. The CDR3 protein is CASSWQGAVNTEAFF. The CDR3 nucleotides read TGTGCCAGCAGTTGGCAGGGGGCGGTGAACACTGAAGCTTTCTTT.

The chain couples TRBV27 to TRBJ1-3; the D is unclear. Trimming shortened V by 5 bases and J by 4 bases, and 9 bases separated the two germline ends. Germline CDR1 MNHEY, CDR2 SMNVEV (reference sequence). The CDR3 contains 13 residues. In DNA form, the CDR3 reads TGTGCCAGCAGTCCTAGTCTGGGAAACACCATATATTTT. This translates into CASSPSLGNTIYF.

The CDR3 reads CAWKGGGKEQYF. The CDR3 DNA sequence: TGTGCCTGGAAAGGGGGGGGGAAAGAGCAGTACTTC. This chain links TRBV30 with TRBJ2-7; a weak D match, TRBD2 (7 bases). Germline V lookup: CDR1 GTSNPN, CDR2 SVGIG (reference sequence). V was trimmed by 4 bases and J by 7 bases, leaving 14 bases between them. The CDR3 runs 12 residues. Combining the CDR3 with reference TRBV30 and TRBJ2-7 gives the whole variable domain SQTIHQWPATLVQPVGSPLSLECTVEGTSNPNLYWYRQAAGRGLQLLFYSVGIGQISSEVPQNLSASRPQDRQFILSSKKLLLSDSGFYLCAWKGGGKEQYFGPGTRLTVT.

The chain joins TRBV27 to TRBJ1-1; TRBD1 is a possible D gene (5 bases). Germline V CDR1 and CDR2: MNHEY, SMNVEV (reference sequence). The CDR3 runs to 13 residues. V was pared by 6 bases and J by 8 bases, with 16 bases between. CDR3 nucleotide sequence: TGTGCCAGCAGCTTTGGAGGGAAGGGGGAAGCTTTCTTT. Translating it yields CASSFGGKGEAFF.

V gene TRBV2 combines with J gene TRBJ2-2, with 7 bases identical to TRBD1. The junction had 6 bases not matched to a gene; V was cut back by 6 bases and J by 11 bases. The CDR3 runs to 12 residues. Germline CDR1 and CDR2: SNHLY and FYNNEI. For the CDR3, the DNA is TGTGCCAGCAGGAGGGACAGCGGAGAGCTGTTTTTT. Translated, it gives CASRRDSGELFF.

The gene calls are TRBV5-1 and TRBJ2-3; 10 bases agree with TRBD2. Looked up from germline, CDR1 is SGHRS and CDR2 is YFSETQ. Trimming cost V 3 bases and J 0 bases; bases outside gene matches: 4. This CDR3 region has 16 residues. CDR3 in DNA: TGCGCCAGCAGCTCCGGACTAGCGGTGAGCACAGATACGCAGTATTTT. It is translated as CASSSGLAVSTDTQYF.

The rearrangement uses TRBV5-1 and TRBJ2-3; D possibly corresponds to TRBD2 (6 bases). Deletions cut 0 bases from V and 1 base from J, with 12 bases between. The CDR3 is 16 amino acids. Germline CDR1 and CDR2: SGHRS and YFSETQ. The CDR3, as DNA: TGCGCCAGCAGCTTGGCCTTCGGGAGCCGCACAGATACGCAGTATTTT. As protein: CASSLAFGSRTDTQYF.

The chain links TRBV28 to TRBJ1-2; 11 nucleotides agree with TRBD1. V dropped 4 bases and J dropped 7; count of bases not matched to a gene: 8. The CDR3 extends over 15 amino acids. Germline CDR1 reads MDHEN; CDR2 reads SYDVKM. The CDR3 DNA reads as TGTGCCAGCAGTTCCGGACAGGGGGCAGTGAGTGGCTACACCTTC. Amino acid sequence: CASSSGQGAVSGYTF.

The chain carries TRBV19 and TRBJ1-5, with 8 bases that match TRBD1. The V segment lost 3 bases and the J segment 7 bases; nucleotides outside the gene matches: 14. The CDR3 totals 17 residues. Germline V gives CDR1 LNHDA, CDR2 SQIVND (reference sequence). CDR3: CASSISPTRTGQQPQHF. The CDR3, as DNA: TGTGCCAGTAGTATTTCCCCCACGAGGACAGGGCAACAGCCCCAGCATTTT.

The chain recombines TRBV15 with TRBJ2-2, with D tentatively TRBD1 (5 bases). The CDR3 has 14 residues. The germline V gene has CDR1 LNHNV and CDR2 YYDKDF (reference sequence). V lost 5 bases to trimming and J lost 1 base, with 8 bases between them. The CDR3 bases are TGTGCCACCAGCCCCGGACAGAACACCGGGGAGCTGTTTTTT. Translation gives CATSPGQNTGELFF.

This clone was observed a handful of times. The CDR3 sequence is CASSPNTDTQYF. DNA of the CDR3: TGTGCCAGCAGCCCAAACACAGATACGCAGTATTTT. V and J are TRBV6-6 and TRBJ2-3; D gene ambiguous. Trimming cost V 6 bases and J 2 bases, with 6 bases left between them. CDR1 and CDR2 (germline): MNHNY, SVGAGI (reference sequence). The CDR3 spans 12 residues.

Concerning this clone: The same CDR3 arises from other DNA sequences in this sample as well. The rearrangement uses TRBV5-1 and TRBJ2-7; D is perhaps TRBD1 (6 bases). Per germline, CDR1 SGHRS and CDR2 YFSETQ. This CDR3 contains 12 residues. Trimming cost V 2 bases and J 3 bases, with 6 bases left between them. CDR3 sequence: CASSLQGYEQYF. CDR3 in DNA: TGCGCCAGCAGCTTACAGGGCTACGAGCAGTACTTC.

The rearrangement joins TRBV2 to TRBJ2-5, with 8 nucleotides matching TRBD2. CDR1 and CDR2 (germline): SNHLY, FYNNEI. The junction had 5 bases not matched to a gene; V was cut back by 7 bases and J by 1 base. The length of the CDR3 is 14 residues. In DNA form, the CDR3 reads TGTGCCAGCAACCGGGAGGGGATCCAAGAGACCCAGTACTTC. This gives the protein CASNREGIQETQYF.

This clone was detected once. The CDR3 nucleotides are TGTGCCAGCAGCTTGGGCGGGCCGGGGGAAAAACTGTTTTTT. Encoded protein: CASSLGGPGEKLFF. This sequence joins TRBV7-9 and TRBJ1-4; no definite D call. There are 14 residues in the CDR3. The germline V gene has CDR1 SEHNR and CDR2 FQNEAQ (reference sequence). Trimming left V 3 bases short and J 8 bases short, with 13 bases between. The full variable domain, in which reference TRBV7-9 and TRBJ1-4 provide the parts outside the CDR3, is DTGVSQNPRHKITKRGQNVTFRCDPISEHNRLYWYRQTLGQGPEFLTYFQNEAQLEKSRLLSDRFSAERPKGSFSTLEIQRTEQGDSAMYLCASSLGGPGEKLFFGSGTQLSVL.

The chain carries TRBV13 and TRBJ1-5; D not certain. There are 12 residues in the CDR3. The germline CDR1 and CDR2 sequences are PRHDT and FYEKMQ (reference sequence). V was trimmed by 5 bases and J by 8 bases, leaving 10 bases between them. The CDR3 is CASSLRGEPQHF. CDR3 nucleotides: TGTGCCAGCAGCCTCCGGGGAGAGCCCCAGCATTTT.

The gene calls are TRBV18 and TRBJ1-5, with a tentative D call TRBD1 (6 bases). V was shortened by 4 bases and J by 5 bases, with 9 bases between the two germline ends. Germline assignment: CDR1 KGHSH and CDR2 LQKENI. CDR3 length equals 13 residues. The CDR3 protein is CASSLQGHQPQHF. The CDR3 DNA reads TGTGCCAGCTCACTACAGGGCCATCAGCCCCAGCATTTT.

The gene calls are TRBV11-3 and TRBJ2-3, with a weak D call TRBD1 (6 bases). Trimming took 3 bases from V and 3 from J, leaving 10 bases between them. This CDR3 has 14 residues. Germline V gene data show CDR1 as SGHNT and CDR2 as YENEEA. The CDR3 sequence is CASSFQGQTDTQYF. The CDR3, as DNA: TGTGCCAGCAGCTTCCAGGGGCAGACAGATACGCAGTATTTT.

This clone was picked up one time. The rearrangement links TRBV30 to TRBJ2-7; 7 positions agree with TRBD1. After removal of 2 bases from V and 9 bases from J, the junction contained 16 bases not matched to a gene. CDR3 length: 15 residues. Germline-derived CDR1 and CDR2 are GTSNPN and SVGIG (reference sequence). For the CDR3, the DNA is TGTGCCTGGAGTCCCGGGACAGCCAACGCATACTTGCAGTACTTC. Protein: CAWSPGTANAYLQYF.

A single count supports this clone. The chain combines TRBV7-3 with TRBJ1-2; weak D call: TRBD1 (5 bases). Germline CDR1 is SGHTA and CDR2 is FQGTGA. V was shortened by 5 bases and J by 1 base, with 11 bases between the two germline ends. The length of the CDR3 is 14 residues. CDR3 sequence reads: CASSPGHSNYGYTF. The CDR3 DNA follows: TGTGCCAGCAGCCCCGGACACAGTAACTATGGCTACACCTTC.

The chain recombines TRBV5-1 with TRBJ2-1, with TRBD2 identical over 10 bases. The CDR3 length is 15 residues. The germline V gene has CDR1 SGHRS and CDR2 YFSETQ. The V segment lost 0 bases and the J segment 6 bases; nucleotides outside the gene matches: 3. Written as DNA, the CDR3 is TGCGCCAGCAGCTTGGTCTCTAGCGGGGGCAATGAGCAGTTCTTC. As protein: CASSLVSSGGNEQFF.

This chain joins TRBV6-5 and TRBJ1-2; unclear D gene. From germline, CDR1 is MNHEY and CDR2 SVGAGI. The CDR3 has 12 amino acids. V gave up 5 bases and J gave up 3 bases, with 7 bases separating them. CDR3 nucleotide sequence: TGTGCCAGCAGTAAAGACTACTATGGCTACACCTTC. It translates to CASSKDYYGYTF.

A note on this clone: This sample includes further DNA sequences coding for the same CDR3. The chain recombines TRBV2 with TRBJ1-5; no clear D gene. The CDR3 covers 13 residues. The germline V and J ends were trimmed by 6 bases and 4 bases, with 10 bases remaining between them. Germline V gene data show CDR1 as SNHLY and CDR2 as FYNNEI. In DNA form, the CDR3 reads TGTGCCAGCAGAGACGCGGGGAATCAGCCCCAGCATTTT. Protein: CASRDAGNQPQHF.

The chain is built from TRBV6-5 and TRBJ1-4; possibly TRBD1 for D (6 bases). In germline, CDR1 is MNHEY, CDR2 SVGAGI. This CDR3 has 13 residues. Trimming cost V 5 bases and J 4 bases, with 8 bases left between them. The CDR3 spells CASSRTVNEKLFF. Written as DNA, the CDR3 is TGTGCCAGCAGTAGGACAGTTAATGAAAAACTGTTTTTT.

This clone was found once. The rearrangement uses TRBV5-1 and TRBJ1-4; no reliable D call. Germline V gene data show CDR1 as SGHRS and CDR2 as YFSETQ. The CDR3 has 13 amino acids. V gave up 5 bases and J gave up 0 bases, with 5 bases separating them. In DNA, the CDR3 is TGCGCCAGCAGTCCAGCAACTAATGAAAAACTGTTTTTT. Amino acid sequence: CASSPATNEKLFF.

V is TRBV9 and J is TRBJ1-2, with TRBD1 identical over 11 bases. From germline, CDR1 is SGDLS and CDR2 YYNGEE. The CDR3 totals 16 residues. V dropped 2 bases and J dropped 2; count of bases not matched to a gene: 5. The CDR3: CASSVTRDRGNYGYTF. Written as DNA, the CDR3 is TGTGCCAGCAGCGTGACGAGGGACAGGGGGAACTATGGCTACACCTTC.

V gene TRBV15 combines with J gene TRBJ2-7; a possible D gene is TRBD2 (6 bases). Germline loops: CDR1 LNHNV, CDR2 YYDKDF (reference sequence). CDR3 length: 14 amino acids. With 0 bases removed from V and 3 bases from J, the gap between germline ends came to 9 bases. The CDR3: CATSREGGGYEQYF. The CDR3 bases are TGTGCCACCAGCAGAGAGGGAGGCGGCTACGAGCAGTACTTC.